This TCR beta chain was identified in a study of beta chain features in type 1 diabetes. Every sorted population was more than 98% pure. Expressed TCRB transcripts were sequenced because the isolated RNA had all been reverse transcribed beforehand. Here immunoSEQ multiplex PCR was the method, and the copy in TCRdb shows in-frame clones only, minus some. Of 810,000 or so clones in the sample, roughly 16% were seen once. CDR3 size: 19 residues. V shed 2 bases and J 4 bases; nucleotides not matched to a gene: 14. Germline values: CDR1 KGHSH, CDR2 LQKENI. This rearrangement joins TRBV18 to TRBJ2-2, with TRBD2 matching over 9 bases. The TCR comes from a woman under 30 in good health. The sample comprised naive CD4+ T cells from blood. CDR3 DNA sequence: TGTGCCAGCTCACCAAGCCGAGGGCTAGCGGGAAGCGCCACCGGGGAGCTGTTTTTT. Translation: CASSPSRGLAGSATGELFF.